The 2 T cell receptor beta chains below were found in one sample sequenced in a study of monozygotic twins with inflammatory bowel disease. TCRdb re-called the 5' RACE reads; one entry per CDR3 protein, DNA not given. The repertoire shows 420,000 or so distinct CDR3 sequences; the top ten hold more than 2%. Source material: blood. The receptors shown here come from a human donor with ulcerative colitis or Crohn's disease, or a healthy co-twin of an affected twin (not recorded which).

The rearrangement links TRBV3-1 to TRBJ2-7. There are 16 residues in the CDR3. Germline values: CDR1 LGHDT, CDR2 YNNKEL (reference sequence). CDR3 sequence: CASSQYSSGSSYEQYF.

This chain uses TRBV6-1 with TRBJ2-5; the TCRdb D gene call, TRBD2, has no DNA to confirm it. CDR1 and CDR2 (germline): MNHNS, SASEGT. The CDR3 loop spans 15 amino acids. CDR3 amino acids: CASNPAGTSQETQYF.